This T cell receptor beta chain was recorded in a study of OX40 agonist ivuxolimab in advanced cancers. Study as a whole: Those enrolled were roughly 80% male, with a mean age of about 66 years and ages from 23 to 79. Overall study results and limits: CD8+ T cells were the subset that, on average, had more expanded clones than CD4+.

The data were produced by immunoSEQ multiplex PCR, yet TCRdb's version contains in-frame clones alone and is incomplete. The sample includes tens of thousands of clones, approximately 91% of them seen just once. Concerning this clone itself: Its antigen is not identified.

The germline CDR1 and CDR2 sequences are MGHRA and YSYEKL. J lost 6 bases, V lost 5 bases, and 4 bases had no gene match. The CDR3 is 13 residues long. The chain recombines TRBV4-1 with TRBJ1-2; TRBD1 aligns across 9 bases. The sample in question was CD4+ or CD8+ T cells sorted from blood, obtained in a trial of the OX40 agonist ivuxolimab. This receptor was taken from an adult with an advanced solid tumor such as melanoma, head and neck, liver or kidney cancer. The CDR3 DNA follows: TGCGCCAGCAGCTCACAGGGGGCCCATGGCTACACCTTC. Residues: CASSSQGAHGYTF.